This T cell receptor (beta chain) was identified during a study of blood T cell repertoires in COVID-19. In the study's own analysis: Reference gene primers were amplified, and this amplification served to estimate nucleated cell counts. TCRdb keeps only in-frame clones here, not all; method: immunoSEQ multiplex PCR. From that table come the V and J calls and clone size; the DNA was used to work out D and trimming. The sample yields 300,000 to 400,000 clones, around nine tenths seen once. Those enrolled, adults aged roughly 18 to 89 years, came from under 25 US areas. Clinical history as reported by participants underpinned cohort assignment. The ends lost 6 bases at V and 0 bases at J; junction bases unmatched: 9. This CDR3 is 17 amino acids long. Germline V gene sequence: CDR1 MNHEY, CDR2 SMNVEV (reference sequence).

The clonotype originates from a man between 60 and 75 years old who had recovered from COVID-19. The chain links TRBV27 to TRBJ1-5, with 9 bases lining up with TRBD1. Sequences were obtained from PBMCs or T cells enriched from blood (not recorded which). The CDR3 nucleotides read TGTGCCAGCAGGTCCGGGACAGGGCAGGATAGCAATCAGCCCCAGCATTTT. Translating gives CASRSGTGQDSNQPQHF.